A selection of T cell receptor beta chains follows, all from one sample in a study of T cell responses to AZD1222 COVID-19 vaccine. Using immunoSEQ multiplex PCR, the repertoire was profiled, and TCRdb retains in-frame clones only, with some absent. The sample has roughly 100,000 clones, around 90% seen once. Sequenced material: peripheral blood, taken on day 0 of AZD1222 vaccination. These receptors all stem from an adult in good health. The CDR3 runs from the conserved cysteine through the conserved F or W. A D gene is named only where the DNA matches it firmly. The listing skips clone size in some rows; elsewhere it reads once, few, many or a size class.

clone_size: -
v_call: TRBV28
j_call: TRBJ2-1
d_call: TRBD2
cdr3_aa: CASGTSGKEQFF
cdr3_nt: TGTGCCAGCGGGACTAGCGGGAAAGAGCAGTTCTTC

clone_size: -
v_call: TRBV7-2
j_call: TRBJ1-3
d_call: -
cdr3_aa: CASSLNPSGNTIYF
cdr3_nt: TGTGCCAGCAGCTTAAACCCCTCTGGAAACACCATATATTTT

clone_size: -
v_call: TRBV6-4
j_call: TRBJ2-1
d_call: -
cdr3_aa: CASSLTRYNEQFF
cdr3_nt: TGTGCCAGCAGTCTTACCCGATACAATGAGCAGTTCTTC

clone_size: -
v_call: TRBV2
j_call: TRBJ2-3
d_call: -
cdr3_aa: CASSEDNRKATDTQYF
cdr3_nt: TGTGCCAGCAGTGAAGATAACAGAAAGGCCACAGATACGCAGTATTTT

clone_size: -
v_call: TRBV5-8
j_call: TRBJ1-2
d_call: TRBD1
cdr3_aa: CASSPGQGYGYTF
cdr3_nt: TGTGCCAGCAGCCCGGGACAGGGTTATGGCTACACCTTC

clone_size: -
v_call: TRBV7-9
j_call: TRBJ2-3
d_call: -
cdr3_aa: CASSLLASDTQYF
cdr3_nt: TGTGCCAGCAGCTTATTGGCGTCAGATACGCAGTATTTT

clone_size: few
v_call: TRBV28
j_call: TRBJ1-1
d_call: -
cdr3_aa: CASSLWGLGTEAFF
cdr3_nt: TGTGCCAGCAGTTTATGGGGATTGGGTACTGAAGCTTTCTTT

clone_size: -
v_call: TRBV10-3
j_call: TRBJ2-7
d_call: -
cdr3_aa: CAIIGGGVEDEQYF
cdr3_nt: TGTGCCATCATTGGAGGGGGGGTTGAGGACGAGCAGTACTTC

clone_size: -
v_call: TRBV7-3
j_call: TRBJ1-6
d_call: TRBD1
cdr3_aa: CASSSGTANSPLHF
cdr3_nt: TGTGCCAGCAGTTCCGGGACAGCCAATTCACCCCTCCACTTT

clone_size: -
v_call: TRBV7-2
j_call: TRBJ2-4
d_call: TRBD2
cdr3_aa: CASSFEGLAGVGGKNIQYF
cdr3_nt: TGTGCCAGCAGCTTTGAAGGCCTAGCGGGAGTTGGGGGCAAAAACATTCAGTACTTC

clone_size: -
v_call: TRBV6-5
j_call: TRBJ2-1
d_call: -
cdr3_aa: CASSTTFTDNEQFF
cdr3_nt: TGTGCCAGCAGTACCACTTTCACCGACAATGAGCAGTTCTTC

clone_size: -
v_call: TRBV6-5
j_call: TRBJ1-3
d_call: -
cdr3_aa: CASGTRNTIYF
cdr3_nt: TGTGCCAGCGGTACACGGAACACCATATATTTT

clone_size: -
v_call: TRBV2
j_call: TRBJ1-3
d_call: -
cdr3_aa: CASRSRGAGNTIYF
cdr3_nt: TGTGCCAGCAGATCCAGGGGTGCTGGAAACACCATATATTTT

clone_size: -
v_call: TRBV5-1
j_call: TRBJ2-3
d_call: -
cdr3_aa: CASSSERMGDTQYF
cdr3_nt: TGCGCCAGCAGCTCAGAGCGCATGGGAGATACGCAGTATTTT

clone_size: -
v_call: TRBV5-6
j_call: TRBJ2-5
d_call: -
cdr3_aa: CASSPRGHDMETQYF
cdr3_nt: TGTGCCAGCAGCCCCCGGGGCCATGATATGGAGACCCAGTACTTC

clone_size: once
v_call: TRBV2
j_call: TRBJ2-3
d_call: TRBD1
cdr3_aa: CAYTLQGGQEDTQYF
cdr3_nt: TGTGCCTACACCCTACAGGGCGGACAGGAAGATACGCAGTATTTT

clone_size: -
v_call: TRBV28
j_call: TRBJ1-5
d_call: -
cdr3_aa: CASSFQTAYSNQPQHF
cdr3_nt: TGTGCCAGCAGTTTCCAGACAGCCTATAGCAATCAGCCCCAGCATTTT

clone_size: -
v_call: TRBV5-1
j_call: TRBJ1-2
d_call: -
cdr3_aa: CASSLDGQGRIGYTF
cdr3_nt: TGCGCCAGCAGCTTGGATGGGCAGGGGCGCATTGGCTACACCTTC

clone_size: few
v_call: TRBV12-3/TRBV12-4
j_call: TRBJ1-2
d_call: -
cdr3_aa: CASSLWPQYTF
cdr3_nt: TGTGCCAGCAGTTTATGGCCCCAGTACACCTTC

clone_size: -
v_call: TRBV27
j_call: TRBJ2-3
d_call: TRBD1
cdr3_aa: CASRGLKDRGRDTQYF
cdr3_nt: TGTGCCAGCAGGGGACTAAAGGACAGGGGGCGTGATACGCAGTATTTT

clone_size: -
v_call: TRBV6-6
j_call: TRBJ2-5
d_call: -
cdr3_aa: CASGRPGETQYF
cdr3_nt: TGTGCCAGCGGGCGGCCAGGAGAGACCCAGTACTTC

clone_size: -
v_call: TRBV3-1/TRBV3-2
j_call: TRBJ2-7
d_call: -
cdr3_aa: CASSQGNRAYEQYF
cdr3_nt: TGTGCCAGCAGCCAAGGGAACAGGGCCTACGAGCAGTACTTC

clone_size: -
v_call: TRBV7-9
j_call: TRBJ1-5
d_call: -
cdr3_aa: CASSTGYSNQPQHF
cdr3_nt: TGTGCCAGCAGCACAGGGTATAGCAATCAGCCCCAGCATTTT

clone_size: -
v_call: TRBV25-1
j_call: TRBJ2-7
d_call: -
cdr3_aa: CASSPNYEQYF
cdr3_nt: TGTGCCAGCAGCCCTAACTACGAGCAGTACTTC

clone_size: -
v_call: TRBV19
j_call: TRBJ2-2
d_call: -
cdr3_aa: CASSIQAAGELFF
cdr3_nt: TGTGCCAGTAGTATCCAGGCGGCCGGGGAGCTGTTTTTT

clone_size: -
v_call: TRBV19
j_call: TRBJ2-7
d_call: -
cdr3_aa: CASSAEGDEQYF
cdr3_nt: TGTGCCAGTAGTGCGGAAGGGGACGAGCAGTACTTC

clone_size: -
v_call: TRBV23-1
j_call: TRBJ2-4
d_call: -
cdr3_aa: CAQPGQGIQYF
cdr3_nt: TGCGCTCAGCCGGGTCAGGGGATTCAGTACTTC

clone_size: -
v_call: TRBV18
j_call: TRBJ1-4
d_call: -
cdr3_aa: CASSPGAVDEKLFF
cdr3_nt: TGTGCCAGCTCACCCGGGGCGGTTGATGAAAAACTGTTTTTT

clone_size: -
v_call: TRBV18
j_call: TRBJ1-2
d_call: -
cdr3_aa: CASSPPGSRGGGYTF
cdr3_nt: TGTGCCAGCTCACCACCGGGATCCAGGGGCGGTGGCTACACCTTC

clone_size: -
v_call: TRBV11-2
j_call: TRBJ2-5
d_call: -
cdr3_aa: CASSSGLRETQYF
cdr3_nt: TGTGCCAGCAGCTCGGGATTGCGGGAGACCCAGTACTTC

clone_size: -
v_call: TRBV2
j_call: TRBJ2-7
d_call: TRBD2
cdr3_aa: CASRAGLAEPEQYF
cdr3_nt: TGTGCCAGCAGGGCTGGACTAGCGGAGCCAGAGCAGTACTTC